This entry describes one T cell receptor beta chain. This table comes from immunoSEQ multiplex PCR, and its TCRdb copy is limited to in-frame clones, with some not included. Here the sample spans around 78,000 clones, 91% being singletons. These data are taken from a study of T cell changes during pregnancy in multiple sclerosis. CDR1 and CDR2 from the germline V gene are SNHLY and FYNNEI. CDR3 length: 15 amino acids. After removal of 6 bases from V and 6 bases from J, the junction contained 9 bases not matched to a gene. The rearrangement uses TRBV2 and TRBJ1-4; 8 nucleotides match TRBD1. The source of this sequence is a female donor in good health, enrolled as a control in a pregnancy study. Source: peripheral blood, taken in the third trimester of pregnancy. The CDR3 here is CASRTTTGAYEKLFF. The CDR3 DNA is TGTGCCAGCAGGACTACGACAGGGGCCTATGAAAAACTGTTTTTT.